This TCR beta chain was found in a study of human T cells and chemical hapten exposure. Whole-study findings and limits: Alopecia affecting every donor means their immune response may not match healthy people's. High-frequency TCRs, those above 1 in 1000, stayed the same after DPC sensitization. Controls had significantly fewer large CDR3 similarity clusters than were formed by expanded TCRs.

About this clonotype: Its target is not known.

From germline, CDR1 is SEHNR and CDR2 FQNEAQ (reference sequence). J gave up 2 bases and V 5 bases, and 6 bases lay outside the gene matches. The CDR3 has 17 residues. TCRdb called the RACE reads again in MiXCR, with one record for every CDR3 protein. The sample yields some 250,000 distinct CDR3 sequences, just under 8% seen once. Documented time point: pre-sensitization, week 0. The treatment denotes: therapeutic diphenylcyclopropenone sensitization with weekly scalp DPC. Ahead of each patch test application, blood was drawn. The specimen was whole blood, collected in connection with sensitization to the hapten diphenylcyclopropenone (DPC). This receptor was identified in a man younger than 30 with alopecia areata. Some clones in this sample may be carry-over from other donors' samples. The rearrangement uses TRBV7-9 and TRBJ2-3; 14 nucleotides align to TRBD2. The CDR3 DNA follows: TGTGCCAGCAGCCGCCGACTAGCGGGGGGGCCCACAGATACGCAGTATTTT. Translating it yields CASSRRLAGGPTDTQYF.